The 20 T cell receptor beta chains below come from one sample, sequenced in a study of identical twins. TCRdb reprocessed the 5' RACE reads with MiXCR, giving one entry per CDR3 protein. In the table there are under 1 million distinct CDR3 sequences, around 12% of which are singletons. The data were also submitted as part of a second study, on yellow fever vaccine responses in identical twins.

The sequenced sample was PBMCs. These receptors all stem from a woman between 18 and 30 years old in good health.

This clonotype was counted between two and nine times. CDR3 coding DNA: TGCGCCAGCAGCTTCGATCCAGTCTTGGAAGAGACCCAGTACTTC. It translates to CASSFDPVLEETQYF. V gene TRBV5-1 combines with J gene TRBJ2-5; D gene ambiguous. Trimming removed 2 bases at V and 3 bases at J, with 14 bases between. Germline V gene sequence: CDR1 SGHRS, CDR2 YFSETQ. The CDR3 has 15 amino acids.

This clonotype was observed a few times. This rearrangement joins TRBV28 to TRBJ2-7; tentatively, D is TRBD2 (6 bases). V was shortened by 6 bases and J by 3 bases, with 9 bases between the two germline ends. The germline CDR1 and CDR2 sequences are MDHEN and SYDVKM. This CDR3 region has 12 residues. CDR3 loop: CASRSGLYEQYF. The CDR3, as DNA: TGTGCCAGCAGATCGGGACTCTACGAGCAGTACTTC.

This clonotype was counted between two and nine times. The chain couples TRBV12-3 or TRBV12-4 to TRBJ2-1; TRBD2 matches at 8 bases. CDR3 length: 15 residues. V shed 7 bases and J 3 bases; nucleotides not matched to a gene: 8. The CDR3 loop reads CASTSGGRIYNEQFF. In DNA form, the CDR3 reads TGTGCCAGCACGTCCGGCGGGAGGATCTACAATGAGCAGTTCTTC.

There are a few counts of this clonotype. V is TRBV20-1 and J is TRBJ2-1, with unresolved D. V was shortened by 0 bases and J by 6 bases, with 12 bases between the two germline ends. The CDR3 has 14 residues. Germline V gene sequence: CDR1 DFQATT, CDR2 SNEGSKA (reference sequence). The CDR3 loop reads CSARDQGRINEQFF. The CDR3 DNA sequence: TGCAGTGCTAGAGATCAAGGCAGGATCAATGAGCAGTTCTTC.

This clonotype was seen a handful of times. The chain carries TRBV10-3 and TRBJ2-2; 10 bases agree with TRBD2. Per the germline V gene, CDR1 is ENHRY and CDR2 is SYGVKD. This CDR3 has 14 residues. V lost 8 bases and J lost 4; bases outside the gene matches: 4. The CDR3 nucleotides are TGTGCCATCGGACTAGCGGATAGCACCGGGGAGCTGTTTTTT. This gives the protein CAIGLADSTGELFF.

This clonotype was picked up a small number of times. This chain links TRBV15 with TRBJ1-4, with D unresolved. The CDR3 consists of 17 residues. Trimming stripped 1 base from V and 0 bases from J, with 12 bases between. The V gene's germline CDR1 is LNHNV and CDR2 YYDKDF (reference sequence). The CDR3, as DNA: TGTGCCACCAGCAGAGGTCTTGGTACAGCAACTAATGAAAAACTGTTTTTT. Amino acid sequence: CATSRGLGTATNEKLFF.

This chain uses TRBV27 with TRBJ2-1; 9 bases align to TRBD2. The CDR3 sequence is 14 residues long. Germline CDR1 is MNHEY and CDR2 is SMNVEV (reference sequence). V lost 4 bases and J lost 5; bases outside the gene matches: 3. The DNA of the CDR3 is TGTGCCAGCAGTTCCAGACTAGCGGACAATGAGCAGTTCTTC. Its protein product is CASSSRLADNEQFF.

The chain is built from TRBV28 and TRBJ1-6; 7 bases fit TRBD1. CDR1 is MDHEN, CDR2 SYDVKM, per germline. The CDR3 runs 15 residues. The junction had 7 bases not matched to a gene; V was cut back by 4 bases and J by 7 bases. This CDR3 reads CASSSTGWKNSPLHF. DNA for the CDR3: TGTGCCAGCAGTTCGACAGGGTGGAAAAATTCACCCCTCCACTTT.

The V call is TRBV10-3, the J call TRBJ2-5, with 8 bases that match TRBD2. This CDR3 is built from 16 residues. The germline V gene has CDR1 ENHRY and CDR2 SYGVKD. J was trimmed by 5 bases and V by 5 bases; bases with no gene match: 13. The DNA of the CDR3 is TGTGCCATCAGTCCATCCGGGGGGGGCTTAGTGGAGACCCAGTACTTC. This translates into CAISPSGGGLVETQYF.

This clonotype was found a few times. The V and J genes are TRBV28 and TRBJ2-7; 13 bases agree with TRBD2. Germline CDR1 and CDR2: MDHEN and SYDVKM. V lost 4 bases, J lost 2 bases, and 8 bases stayed unmatched. The CDR3 has 17 amino acids. The DNA of the CDR3 is TGTGCCAGCAGTTCCGGACTAGCGGGGGAGCTGGCCTACGAGCAGTACGTC. Protein product: CASSSGLAGELAYEQYV.

This clonotype turned up a few times. The V call is TRBV6-1, the J call TRBJ1-4; D is possibly TRBD1 (6 bases). The CDR3 has 14 amino acids. The V gene's germline CDR1 is MNHNS and CDR2 SASEGT. V lost 6 bases, J lost 4 bases, and 12 bases lay in between. CDR3 residues: CASRVDRINEKLFF. CDR3 nucleotide sequence: TGTGCCAGCAGAGTCGACAGGATTAATGAAAAACTGTTTTTT.

This clonotype was picked up a small number of times. This rearrangement joins TRBV6-1 to TRBJ1-1; D remains ambiguous. The germline V gene has CDR1 MNHNS and CDR2 SASEGT. This CDR3 spans 14 amino acids. Trimming took 4 bases from V and 8 from J, leaving 17 bases between them. CDR3 bases: TGTGCCAGCAGTGCAACGGTGGAAGCTGGAGAAGCTTTCTTT. Translating gives CASSATVEAGEAFF.

This chain uses TRBV20-1 with TRBJ2-7; the match to TRBD2 covers 7 bases. The CDR3 totals 13 residues. The germline gives CDR1 DFQATT, CDR2 SNEGSKA (reference sequence). Germline trimming cut 1 base from V and 1 base from J; bases unmatched to any gene: 1. The CDR3 sequence: CSARVRGSYEQYV. The DNA for the CDR3 is TGCAGTGCTAGAGTGCGGGGGTCCTACGAGCAGTACGTC.

This clonotype has more than one count but fewer than ten. The chain uses TRBV6-1 and TRBJ2-1, with a possible D match to TRBD2 (6 bases). CDR3 size: 14 residues. V was shortened by 4 bases and J by 8 bases, with 15 bases between the two germline ends. The germline V gene has CDR1 MNHNS and CDR2 SASEGT. In nucleotides, the CDR3 is TGTGCCAGCAGTGTTCGATCCTGGGGGGATGAGCAGTTCTTC. This translates into CASSVRSWGDEQFF.

This clonotype was found a few times. The CDR3 protein is CASSLALSSHYEQYF. DNA of the CDR3: TGTGCCAGCAGCTTAGCGCTGAGCAGTCACTACGAGCAGTACTTC. V and J are TRBV7-9 and TRBJ2-7; unclear D gene. This CDR3 is built from 15 residues. Germline values: CDR1 SEHNR, CDR2 FQNEAQ (reference sequence). Deletions cut 0 bases from V and 3 bases from J, with 12 bases between.

This chain uses TRBV7-3 with TRBJ2-2; 7 positions match TRBD2. Germline CDR1 SGHTA, CDR2 FQGTGA. The CDR3 spans 14 residues. The trim removed 5 bases at V and 3 bases at J, leaving 3 bases unmatched. The CDR3 bases are TGTGCCAGCAGCAAGGGGAGGGACACCGGGGAGCTGTTTTTT. It yields the protein CASSKGRDTGELFF.

In its sample, this clonotype was seen many times. This chain links TRBV6-5 with TRBJ2-7; 10 bases are a match to TRBD2. Germline assignment: CDR1 MNHEY and CDR2 SVGAGI. V shed 4 bases, J shed 6 bases, and the junction held 12 bases outside the gene matches. CDR3 length: 16 residues. The CDR3 DNA is TGTGCCAGCAGTTCAGCACCTAGCGGGGGAGGCTTCGAGCAGTACGTC. Its protein product is CASSSAPSGGGFEQYV.

The table lists this clonotype with a few counts. The gene calls are TRBV25-1 and TRBJ2-5, with 7 bases aligning to TRBD2. J lost 5 bases, V lost 4 bases, and 4 bases had no gene match. The CDR3 length is 13 residues. Looked up from germline, CDR1 is MGHDK and CDR2 is SYGVNS. The CDR3, as DNA: TGTGCCAGCAGTGGAGCGGGACGGGAGACCCAGTACTTC. Translated, it gives CASSGAGRETQYF.

This clonotype was recorded at least ten times. J is TRBJ1-2 and V is TRBV11-2; the D gene is possibly TRBD1 (6 bases). V was shortened by 2 bases and J by 3 bases, with 7 bases between the two germline ends. The CDR3 is 13 amino acids. Germline CDR1 is SGHAT and CDR2 is FQNNGV. CDR3: CASSLRGYYGYTF. Here the CDR3 DNA reads TGTGCCAGCAGCTTAAGGGGGTACTATGGCTACACCTTC.

The genes are TRBV12-3 or TRBV12-4 and TRBJ2-7, with 9 bases aligning to TRBD2. The CDR3 sequence is 14 residues long. V was clipped by 7 bases and J by 5 bases; unmatched bases: 9. This chain's CDR3 is CASTGRTSENEQYF. DNA of the CDR3: TGTGCCAGCACCGGCCGGACTAGCGAGAACGAGCAGTACTTC.